The present entry profiles one T cell receptor (beta chain) with its context. Study processing details: Nucleated cell counts were estimated from reference gene primer amplification. Profiling relied on immunoSEQ multiplex PCR, and the TCRdb table lists in-frame clones only, not all of them. Clone size and the V and J calls come from that table; the DNA yielded D and trimming. Of around 270,000 clones in the sample, around 89% were seen once. This record comes from a study of blood T cell repertoires in COVID-19. As for the study in general: From T cells, B-cell-depleted T cells, or PBMCs came the material, which was cDNA or gDNA.

The TCR sequence derives from a man aged 55 to 70 who had recovered from COVID-19. The sample taken for sequencing was peripheral blood.

Here the CDR3 reads CASSYASGGNEQFF. CDR3 sequence (DNA): TGTGCCAGTAGTTACGCTAGCGGGGGAAATGAGCAGTTCTTC. The chain joins TRBV19 to TRBJ2-1; 10 bases map to TRBD2. With V trimmed by 5 bases and J by 7 bases, 5 bases remained unmatched. This CDR3 has 14 residues. CDR1 LNHDA and CDR2 SQIVND come from the germline V gene (reference sequence).